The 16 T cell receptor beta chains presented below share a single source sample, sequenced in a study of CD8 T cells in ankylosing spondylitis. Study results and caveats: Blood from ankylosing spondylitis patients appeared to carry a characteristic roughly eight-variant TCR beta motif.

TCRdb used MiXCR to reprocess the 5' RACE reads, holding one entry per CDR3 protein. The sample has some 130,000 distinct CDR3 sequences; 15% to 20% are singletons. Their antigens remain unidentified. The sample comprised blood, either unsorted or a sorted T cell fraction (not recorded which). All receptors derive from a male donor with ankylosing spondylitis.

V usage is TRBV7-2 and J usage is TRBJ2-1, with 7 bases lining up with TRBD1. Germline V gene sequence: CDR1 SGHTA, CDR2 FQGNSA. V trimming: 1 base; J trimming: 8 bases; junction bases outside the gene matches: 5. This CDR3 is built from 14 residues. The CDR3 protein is CASSLGDSSYEQFF. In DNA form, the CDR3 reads TGTGCCAGCAGCTTAGGGGACAGTAGCTATGAGCAGTTCTTC.

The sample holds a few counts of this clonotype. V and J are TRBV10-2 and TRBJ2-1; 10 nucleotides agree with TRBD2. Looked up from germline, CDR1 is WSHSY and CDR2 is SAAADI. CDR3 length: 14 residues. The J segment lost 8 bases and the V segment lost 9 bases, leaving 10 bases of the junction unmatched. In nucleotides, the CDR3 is TGCGCCAGTTTTCCTAGCGGGAGTGGCGATGAGCAGTTCTTC. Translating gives CASFPSGSGDEQFF.

CDR3 nucleotide sequence: TGCAGCGTAGACAGGGAAAACACTGAAGCTTTCTTT. Translating gives CSVDRENTEAFF. The chain employs TRBV29-1 and TRBJ1-1; 7 nucleotides match TRBD1. The CDR3 runs to 12 residues. V dropped 6 bases and J dropped 2; count of bases not matched to a gene: 3. Germline lookup yields CDR1 SQVTM and CDR2 ANQGSEA.

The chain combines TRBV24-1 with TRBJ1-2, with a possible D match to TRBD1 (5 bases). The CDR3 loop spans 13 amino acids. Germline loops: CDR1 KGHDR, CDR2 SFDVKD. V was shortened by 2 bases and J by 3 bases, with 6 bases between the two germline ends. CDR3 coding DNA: TGTGCCACCAGTGATTCAGGGTACTATGGCTACACCTTC. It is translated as CATSDSGYYGYTF.

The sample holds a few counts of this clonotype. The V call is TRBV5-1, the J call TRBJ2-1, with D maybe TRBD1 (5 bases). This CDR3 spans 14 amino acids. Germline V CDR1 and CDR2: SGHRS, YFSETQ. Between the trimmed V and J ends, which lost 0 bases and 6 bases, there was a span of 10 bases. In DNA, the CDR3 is TGCGCCAGCAGCTTGGTAGGACACAGCAATGAGCAGTTCTTC. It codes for CASSLVGHSNEQFF. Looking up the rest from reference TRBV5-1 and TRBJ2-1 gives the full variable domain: KAGVTQTPRYLIKTRGQQVTLSCSPISGHRSVSWYQQTPGQGLQFLFEYFSETQRNKGNFPGRFSGRQFSNSRSEMNVSTLELGDSALYLCASSLVGHSNEQFFGPGTRLTVL.

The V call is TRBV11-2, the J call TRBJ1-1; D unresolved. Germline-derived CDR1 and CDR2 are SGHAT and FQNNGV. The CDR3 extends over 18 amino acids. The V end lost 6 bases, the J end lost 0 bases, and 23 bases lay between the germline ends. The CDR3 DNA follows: TGTGCCAGCAGTCCCCCTTTGCGTTTCGGCGGGATGAACACTGAAGCTTTCTTT. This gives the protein CASSPPLRFGGMNTEAFF.

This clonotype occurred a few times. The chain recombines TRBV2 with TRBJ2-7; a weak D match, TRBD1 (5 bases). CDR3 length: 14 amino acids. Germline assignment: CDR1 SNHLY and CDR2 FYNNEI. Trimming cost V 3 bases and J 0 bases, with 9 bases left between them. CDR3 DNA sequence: TGTGCCAGCAGTGACTCGGACAACTCCTACGAGCAGTACTTC. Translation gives CASSDSDNSYEQYF.

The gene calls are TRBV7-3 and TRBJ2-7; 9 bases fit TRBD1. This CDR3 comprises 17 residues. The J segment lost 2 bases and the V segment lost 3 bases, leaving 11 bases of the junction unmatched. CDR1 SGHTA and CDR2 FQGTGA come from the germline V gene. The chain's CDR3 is CASSFRGGGTGPYEQYF. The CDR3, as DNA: TGTGCCAGCAGCTTCAGGGGTGGCGGGACAGGGCCCTACGAGCAGTACTTC.

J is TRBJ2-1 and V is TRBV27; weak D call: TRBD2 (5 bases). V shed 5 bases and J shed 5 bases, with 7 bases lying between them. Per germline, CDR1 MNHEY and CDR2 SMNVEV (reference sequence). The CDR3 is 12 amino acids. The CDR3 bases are TGTGCCAGCAGTAGCGGAAACAATGAGCAGTTCTTC. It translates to CASSSGNNEQFF.

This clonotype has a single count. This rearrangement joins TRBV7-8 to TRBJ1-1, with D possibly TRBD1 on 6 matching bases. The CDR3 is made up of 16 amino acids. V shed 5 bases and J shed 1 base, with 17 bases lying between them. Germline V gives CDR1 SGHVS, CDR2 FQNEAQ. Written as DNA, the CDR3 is TGTGCCAGCAGCGCGCAGAAGGGGGTTGAGAACACTGAAGCTTTCTTT. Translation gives CASSAQKGVENTEAFF.

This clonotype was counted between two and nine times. The CDR3 DNA reads TGCGCCAGCAGCCAAGATCGGGGGACTAGCGGGAGTTACGAGCAGTACTTC. It codes for CASSQDRGTSGSYEQYF. V and J are TRBV4-3 and TRBJ2-7; TRBD2 aligns across 14 bases. Trimming at V came to 0 bases and at J to 4 bases, leaving 5 bases not matched to a gene. Germline CDR1 LGHNA, CDR2 YSLEER. This CDR3 is 17 amino acids long.

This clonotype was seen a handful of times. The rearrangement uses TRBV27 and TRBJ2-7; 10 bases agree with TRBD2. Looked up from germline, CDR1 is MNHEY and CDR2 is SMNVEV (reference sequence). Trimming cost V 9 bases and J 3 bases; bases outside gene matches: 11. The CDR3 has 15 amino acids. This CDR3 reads CASMSVLAGVYEQYF. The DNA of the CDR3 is TGTGCCAGTATGTCCGTCCTAGCGGGAGTCTACGAGCAGTACTTC.

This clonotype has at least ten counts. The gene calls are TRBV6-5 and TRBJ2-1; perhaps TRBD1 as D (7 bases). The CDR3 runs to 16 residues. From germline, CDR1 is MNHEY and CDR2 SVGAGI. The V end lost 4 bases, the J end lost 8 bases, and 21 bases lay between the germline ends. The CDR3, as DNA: TGTGCCAGCAGTTCATGGGACAGATATAGCGGAGATGAGCAGTTCTTC. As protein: CASSSWDRYSGDEQFF.

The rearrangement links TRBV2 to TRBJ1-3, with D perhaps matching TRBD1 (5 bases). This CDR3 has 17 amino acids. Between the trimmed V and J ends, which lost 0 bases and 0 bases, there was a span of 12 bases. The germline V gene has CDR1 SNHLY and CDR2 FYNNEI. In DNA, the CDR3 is TGTGCCAGCAGTGAAGCGCTTTCAGGGCGCTCTGGAAACACCATATATTTT. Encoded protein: CASSEALSGRSGNTIYF.

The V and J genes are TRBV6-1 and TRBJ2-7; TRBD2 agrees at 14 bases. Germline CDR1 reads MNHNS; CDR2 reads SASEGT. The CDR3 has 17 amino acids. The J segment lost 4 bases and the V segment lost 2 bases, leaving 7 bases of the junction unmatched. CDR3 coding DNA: TGTGCCAGCAGTGAAAAGGGACTAGCGGGAGTGGGGTACGAGCAGTACTTC. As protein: CASSEKGLAGVGYEQYF.

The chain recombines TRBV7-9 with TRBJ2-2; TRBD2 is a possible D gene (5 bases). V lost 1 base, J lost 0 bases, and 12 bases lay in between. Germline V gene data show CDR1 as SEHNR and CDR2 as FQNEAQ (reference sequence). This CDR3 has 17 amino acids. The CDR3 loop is CASSLVVLGANTGELFF. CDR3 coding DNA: TGTGCCAGCAGCTTAGTCGTACTAGGAGCGAACACCGGGGAGCTGTTTTTT.